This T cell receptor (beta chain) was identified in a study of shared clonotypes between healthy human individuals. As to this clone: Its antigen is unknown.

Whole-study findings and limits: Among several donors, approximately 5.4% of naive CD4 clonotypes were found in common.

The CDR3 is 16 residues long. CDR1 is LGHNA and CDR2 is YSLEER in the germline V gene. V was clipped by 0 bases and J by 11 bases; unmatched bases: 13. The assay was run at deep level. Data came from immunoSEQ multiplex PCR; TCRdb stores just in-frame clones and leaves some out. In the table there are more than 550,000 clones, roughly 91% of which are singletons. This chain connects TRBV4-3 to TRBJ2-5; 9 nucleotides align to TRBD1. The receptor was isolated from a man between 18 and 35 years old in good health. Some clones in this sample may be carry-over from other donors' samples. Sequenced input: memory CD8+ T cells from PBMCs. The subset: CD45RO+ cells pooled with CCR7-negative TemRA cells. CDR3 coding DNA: TGCGCCAGCAGCCAAGATCGCACAGGGGGCTGGTGGGAGCAGTACTTC. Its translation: CASSQDRTGGWWEQYF.